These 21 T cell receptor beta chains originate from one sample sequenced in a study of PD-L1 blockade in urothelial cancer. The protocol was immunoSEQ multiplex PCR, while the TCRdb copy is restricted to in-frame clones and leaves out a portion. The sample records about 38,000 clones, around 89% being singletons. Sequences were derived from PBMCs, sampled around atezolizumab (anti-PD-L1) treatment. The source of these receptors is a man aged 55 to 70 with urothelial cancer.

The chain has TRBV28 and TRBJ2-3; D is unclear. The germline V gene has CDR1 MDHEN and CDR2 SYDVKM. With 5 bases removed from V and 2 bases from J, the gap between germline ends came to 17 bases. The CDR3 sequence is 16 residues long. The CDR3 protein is CASSPQASLFTDTQYF. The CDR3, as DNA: TGTGCCAGCAGTCCCCAAGCGTCACTTTTCACAGATACGCAGTATTTT.

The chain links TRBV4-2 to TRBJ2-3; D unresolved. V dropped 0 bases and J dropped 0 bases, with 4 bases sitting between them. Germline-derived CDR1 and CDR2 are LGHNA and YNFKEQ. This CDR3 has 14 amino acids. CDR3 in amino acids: CASSQDESTDTQYF. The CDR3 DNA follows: TGTGCCAGCAGCCAAGACGAGAGCACAGATACGCAGTATTTT.

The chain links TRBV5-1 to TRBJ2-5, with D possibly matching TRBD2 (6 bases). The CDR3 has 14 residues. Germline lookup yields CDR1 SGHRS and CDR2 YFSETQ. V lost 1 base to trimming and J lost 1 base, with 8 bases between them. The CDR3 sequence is CASSLFSGQETQYF. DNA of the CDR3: TGCGCCAGCAGCTTGTTTAGCGGCCAAGAGACCCAGTACTTC.

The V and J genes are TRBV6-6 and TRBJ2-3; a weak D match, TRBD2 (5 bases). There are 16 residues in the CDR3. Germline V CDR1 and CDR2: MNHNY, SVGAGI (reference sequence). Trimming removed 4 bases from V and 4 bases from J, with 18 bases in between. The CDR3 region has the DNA TGTGCCAGCAGTTCCCATAGCCAGCTAGCAGCAGATACGCAGTATTTT. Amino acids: CASSSHSQLAADTQYF.

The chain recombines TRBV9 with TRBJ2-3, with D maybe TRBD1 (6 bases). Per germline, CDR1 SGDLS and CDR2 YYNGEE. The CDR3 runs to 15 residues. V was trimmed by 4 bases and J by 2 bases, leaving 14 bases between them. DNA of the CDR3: TGTGCCAGCAGCCAGGACAGACCTGCCACAGATACGCAGTATTTT. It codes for CASSQDRPATDTQYF.

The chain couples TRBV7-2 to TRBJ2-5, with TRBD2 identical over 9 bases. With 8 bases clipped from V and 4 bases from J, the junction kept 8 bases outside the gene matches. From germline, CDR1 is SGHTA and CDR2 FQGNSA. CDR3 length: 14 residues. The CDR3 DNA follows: TGTGCCAGCCTAACGCCGGGACTAGCAGAGACCCAGTACTTC. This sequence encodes CASLTPGLAETQYF.

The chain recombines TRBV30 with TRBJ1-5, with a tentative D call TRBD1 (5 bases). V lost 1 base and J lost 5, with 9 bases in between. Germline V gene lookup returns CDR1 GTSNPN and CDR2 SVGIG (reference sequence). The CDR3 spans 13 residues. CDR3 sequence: CAWSGGGDQPQHF. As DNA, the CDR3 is TGTGCCTGGAGTGGTGGGGGGGATCAGCCCCAGCATTTT. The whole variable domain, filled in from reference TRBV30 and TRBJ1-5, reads SQTIHQWPATLVQPVGSPLSLECTVEGTSNPNLYWYRQAAGRGLQLLFYSVGIGQISSEVPQNLSASRPQDRQFILSSKKLLLSDSGFYLCAWSGGGDQPQHFGDGTRLSIL.

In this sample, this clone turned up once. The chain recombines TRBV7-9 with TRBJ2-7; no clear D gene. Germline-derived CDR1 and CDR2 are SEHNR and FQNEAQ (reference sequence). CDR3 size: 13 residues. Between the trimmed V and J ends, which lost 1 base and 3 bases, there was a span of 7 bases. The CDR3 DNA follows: TGTGCCAGCAGCTTAGGGCTCAACTACGAGCAGTACTTC. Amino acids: CASSLGLNYEQYF.

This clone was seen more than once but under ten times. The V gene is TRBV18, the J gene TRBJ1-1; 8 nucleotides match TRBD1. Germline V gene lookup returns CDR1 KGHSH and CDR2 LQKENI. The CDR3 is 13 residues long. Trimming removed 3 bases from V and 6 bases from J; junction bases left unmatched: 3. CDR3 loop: CASSPDRAAEAFF. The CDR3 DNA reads TGTGCCAGCTCACCGGACAGGGCGGCTGAAGCTTTCTTT.

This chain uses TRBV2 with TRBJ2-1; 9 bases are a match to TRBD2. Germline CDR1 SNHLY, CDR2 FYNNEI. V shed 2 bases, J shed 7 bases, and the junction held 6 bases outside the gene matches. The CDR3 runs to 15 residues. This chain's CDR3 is CASSETTSGWNEQFF. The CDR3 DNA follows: TGTGCCAGCAGTGAAACTACTAGCGGGTGGAATGAGCAGTTCTTC.

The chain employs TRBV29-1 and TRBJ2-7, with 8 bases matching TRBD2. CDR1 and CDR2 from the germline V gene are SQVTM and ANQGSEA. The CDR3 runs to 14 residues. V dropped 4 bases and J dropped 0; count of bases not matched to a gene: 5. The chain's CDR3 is CSVGPGGSSYEQYF. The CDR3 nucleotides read TGCAGCGTTGGGCCGGGAGGGAGCTCCTACGAGCAGTACTTC.

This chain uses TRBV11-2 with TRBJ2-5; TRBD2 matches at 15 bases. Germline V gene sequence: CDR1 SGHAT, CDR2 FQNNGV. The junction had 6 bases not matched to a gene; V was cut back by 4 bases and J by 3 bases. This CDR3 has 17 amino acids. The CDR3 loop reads CASSSLGLAGGEETQYF. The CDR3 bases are TGTGCCAGCAGCTCCCTCGGACTAGCGGGAGGGGAAGAGACCCAGTACTTC.

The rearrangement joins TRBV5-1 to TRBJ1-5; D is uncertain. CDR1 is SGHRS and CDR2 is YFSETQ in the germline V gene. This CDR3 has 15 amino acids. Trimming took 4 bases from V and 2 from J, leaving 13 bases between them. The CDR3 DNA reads TGCGCCAGCAGCGTATCGGGTAGCGGCAATCAGCCCCAGCATTTT. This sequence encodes CASSVSGSGNQPQHF. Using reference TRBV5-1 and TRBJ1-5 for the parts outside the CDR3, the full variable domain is KAGVTQTPRYLIKTRGQQVTLSCSPISGHRSVSWYQQTPGQGLQFLFEYFSETQRNKGNFPGRFSGRQFSNSRSEMNVSTLELGDSALYLCASSVSGSGNQPQHFGDGTRLSIL.

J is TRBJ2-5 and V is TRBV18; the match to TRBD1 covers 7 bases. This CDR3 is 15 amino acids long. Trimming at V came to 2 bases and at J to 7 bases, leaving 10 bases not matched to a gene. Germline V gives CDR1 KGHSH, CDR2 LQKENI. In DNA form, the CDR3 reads TGTGCCAGCTCACCAGCACAGGGGCGCAAACGGACCCAGTACTTC. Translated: CASSPAQGRKRTQYF.

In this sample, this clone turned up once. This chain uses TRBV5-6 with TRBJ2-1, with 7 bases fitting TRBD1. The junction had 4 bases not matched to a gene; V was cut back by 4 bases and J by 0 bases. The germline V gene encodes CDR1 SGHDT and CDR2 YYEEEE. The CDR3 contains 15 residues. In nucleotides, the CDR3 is TGTGCCAGCAGCCCACAGGGGCGCTCCTACAATGAGCAGTTCTTC. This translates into CASSPQGRSYNEQFF. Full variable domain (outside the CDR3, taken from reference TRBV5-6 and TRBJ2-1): DAGVTQSPTHLIKTRGQQVTLRCSPKSGHDTVSWYQQALGQGPQFIFQYYEEEERQRGNFPDRFSGHQFPNYSSELNVNALLLGDSALYLCASSPQGRSYNEQFFGPGTRLTVL.

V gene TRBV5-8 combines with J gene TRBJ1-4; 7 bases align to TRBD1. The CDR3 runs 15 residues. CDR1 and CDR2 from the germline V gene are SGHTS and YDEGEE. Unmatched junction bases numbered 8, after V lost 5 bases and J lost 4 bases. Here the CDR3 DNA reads TGTGCCAGCAGATCCAACAGGGGATTTAATGAAAAACTGTTTTTT. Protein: CASRSNRGFNEKLFF.

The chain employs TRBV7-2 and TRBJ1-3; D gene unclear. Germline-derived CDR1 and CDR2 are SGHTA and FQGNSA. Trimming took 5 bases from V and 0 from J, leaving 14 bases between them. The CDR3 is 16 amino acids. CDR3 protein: CASSPSRQNSGNTIYF. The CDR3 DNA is TGTGCCAGCAGCCCCTCGCGGCAAAACTCTGGAAACACCATATATTTT.

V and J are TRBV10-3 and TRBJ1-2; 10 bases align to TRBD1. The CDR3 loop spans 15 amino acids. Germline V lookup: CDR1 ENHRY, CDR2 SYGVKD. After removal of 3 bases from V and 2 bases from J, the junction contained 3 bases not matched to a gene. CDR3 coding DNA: TGTGCCATCAGTGAAGGGACAGGGGTCAACTATGGCTACACCTTC. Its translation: CAISEGTGVNYGYTF.

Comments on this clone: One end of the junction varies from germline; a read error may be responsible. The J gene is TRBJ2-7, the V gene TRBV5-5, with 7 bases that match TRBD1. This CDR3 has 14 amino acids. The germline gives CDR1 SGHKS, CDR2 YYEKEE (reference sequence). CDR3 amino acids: CASRSSGTAYEQYF. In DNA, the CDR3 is TGTGCCAGCAGGTCCTCGGGGACAGCCTATGAGCAGTACTTC.

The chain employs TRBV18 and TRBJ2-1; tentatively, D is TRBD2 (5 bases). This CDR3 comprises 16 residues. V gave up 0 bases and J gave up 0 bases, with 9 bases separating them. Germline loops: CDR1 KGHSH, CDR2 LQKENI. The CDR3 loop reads CASSPPQGSSYNEQFF. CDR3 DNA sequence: TGTGCCAGCTCACCACCTCAAGGGAGCTCCTACAATGAGCAGTTCTTC.

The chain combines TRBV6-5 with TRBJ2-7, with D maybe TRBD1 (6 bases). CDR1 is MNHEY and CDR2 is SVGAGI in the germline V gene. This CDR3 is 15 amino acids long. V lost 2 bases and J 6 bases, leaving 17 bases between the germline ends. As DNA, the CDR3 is TGTGCCAGCAGTTACCACCCCCCACGGACAGCCGAGCAGTACTTC. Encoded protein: CASSYHPPRTAEQYF.